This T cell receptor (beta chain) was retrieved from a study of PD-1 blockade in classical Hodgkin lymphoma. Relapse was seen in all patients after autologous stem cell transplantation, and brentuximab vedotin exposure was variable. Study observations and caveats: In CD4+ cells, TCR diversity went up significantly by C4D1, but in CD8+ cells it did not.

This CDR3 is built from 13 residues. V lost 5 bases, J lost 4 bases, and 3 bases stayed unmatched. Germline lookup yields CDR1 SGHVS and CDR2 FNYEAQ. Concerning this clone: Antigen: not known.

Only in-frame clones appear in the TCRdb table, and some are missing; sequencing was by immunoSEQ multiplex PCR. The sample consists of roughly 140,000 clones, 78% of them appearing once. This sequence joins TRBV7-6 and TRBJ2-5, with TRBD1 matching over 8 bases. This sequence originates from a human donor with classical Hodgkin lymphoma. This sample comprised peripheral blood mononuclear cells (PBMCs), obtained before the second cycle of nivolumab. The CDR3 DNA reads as TGTGCCAGCAGCCCACAGGGGGGAGAGACCCAGTACTTC. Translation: CASSPQGGETQYF.